The 13 T cell receptor beta chains below all came from one sample that was sequenced in a study of blood T cell repertoires in COVID-19. The assay was immunoSEQ multiplex PCR, and TCRdb's table has in-frame clones only and misses some. In the table there are around 500,000 clones, approximately 88% of which are singletons. The sequenced material came from PBMCs or T cells enriched from blood (not recorded which). The receptors come from a middle-aged woman who had recovered from COVID-19.

The chain couples TRBV2 to TRBJ1-2; D is possibly TRBD1 (6 bases). The V end lost 5 bases, the J end lost 11 bases, and 15 bases lay between the germline ends. Per germline, CDR1 SNHLY and CDR2 FYNNEI. This CDR3 has 12 residues. CDR3 nucleotides: TGTGCCAGCAGTTCCGACAGGCCCTATTACACCTTC. Protein: CASSSDRPYYTF.

This clone occurred once. J is TRBJ2-1 and V is TRBV5-4; 12 bases fit TRBD2. V trimming: 4 bases; J trimming: 7 bases; junction bases outside the gene matches: 12. Germline V gene sequence: CDR1 SGHNT, CDR2 YYREEE (reference sequence). CDR3 length: 17 residues. CDR3 in DNA: TGTGCCAGCAGCCCGAATCTAGCGGGAGGGCCGGGGAATGAGCAGTTCTTC. Protein: CASSPNLAGGPGNEQFF. The full variable domain, completed using reference TRBV5-4 and TRBJ2-1, is ETGVTQSPTHLIKTRGQQVTLRCSSQSGHNTVSWYQQALGQGPQFIFQYYREEENGRGNFPPRFSGLQFPNYSSELNVNALELDDSALYLCASSPNLAGGPGNEQFFGPGTRLTVL.

The chain combines TRBV6-5 with TRBJ1-2, with D hard to call. Trimming took 4 bases from V and 8 from J, leaving 8 bases between them. Germline CDR1 reads MNHEY; CDR2 reads SVGAGI. The CDR3 covers 11 residues. For the CDR3, the DNA is TGTGCCAGCAGTTCCCCCAGGGGCTACACCTTC. Protein: CASSSPRGYTF.

The chain recombines TRBV29-1 with TRBJ2-7; D may be TRBD2 (5 bases). CDR3 length equals 14 residues. CDR1 SQVTM and CDR2 ANQGSEA come from the germline V gene. V gave up 7 bases and J gave up 3 bases, with 19 bases separating them. CDR3 amino acids: CSAQRSGIGYEQYF. For the CDR3, the DNA is TGCAGCGCCCAAAGGTCGGGGATCGGCTACGAGCAGTACTTC.

The V call is TRBV7-2, the J call TRBJ2-1; D is possibly TRBD2 (6 bases). Trimming removed 3 bases from V and 6 bases from J, with 15 bases in between. In germline, CDR1 is SGHTA, CDR2 FQGNSA. The CDR3 has 15 residues. DNA of the CDR3: TGTGCCAGCAGCTTGGAGGACCGACTAGTCAATGAGCAGTTCTTC. This encodes CASSLEDRLVNEQFF.

The DNA for the CDR3 is TGTGCCAGCGTACCGACAGCAGCTTATATCAGGGGTGAAGCTTTCTTT. Translation gives CASVPTAAYIRGEAFF. The chain couples TRBV11-2 to TRBJ1-1; D might be TRBD1 (6 bases). The V end was cut by 8 bases, the J end by 7 bases, with 26 bases between. In germline, CDR1 is SGHAT, CDR2 FQNNGV. The CDR3 consists of 16 residues. Based on the CDR3 plus reference TRBV11-2 and TRBJ1-1, the full variable domain is EAGVAQSPRYKIIEKRQSVAFWCNPISGHATLYWYQQILGQGPKLLIQFQNNGVVDDSQLPKDRFSAERLKGVDSTLKIQPAKLEDSAVYLCASVPTAAYIRGEAFFGQGTRLTVV.

The chain combines TRBV5-5 with TRBJ2-7; 7 bases agree with TRBD1. After removal of 2 bases from V and 0 bases from J, the junction contained 8 bases not matched to a gene. Germline V CDR1 and CDR2: SGHKS, YYEKEE (reference sequence). This CDR3 is built from 16 residues. This chain's CDR3 is CASSFQDRPSSYEQYF. CDR3 nucleotide sequence: TGTGCCAGCAGCTTCCAGGACAGGCCCAGCTCCTACGAGCAGTACTTC. The whole variable domain, remainder taken from reference TRBV5-5 and TRBJ2-7, is DAGVTQSPTHLIKTRGQQVTLRCSPISGHKSVSWYQQVLGQGPQFIFQYYEKEERGRGNFPDRFSARQFPNYSSELNVNALLLGDSALYLCASSFQDRPSSYEQYFGPGTRLTVT.

This chain connects TRBV10-3 to TRBJ1-2; the match to TRBD1 covers 9 bases. Trimming removed 2 bases from V and 4 bases from J; junction bases left unmatched: 14. The CDR3 sequence is 18 residues long. Germline CDR1 is ENHRY and CDR2 is SYGVKD. The CDR3 region is CAISESIRTGGASYGYTF. CDR3 sequence (DNA): TGTGCCATCAGTGAGAGCATTCGTACAGGGGGCGCAAGCTATGGCTACACCTTC.

The rearrangement links TRBV5-4 to TRBJ2-7; 7 positions agree with TRBD1. With V trimmed by 4 bases and J by 2 bases, 6 bases remained unmatched. This CDR3 has 14 residues. Germline lookup yields CDR1 SGHNT and CDR2 YYREEE (reference sequence). Here the CDR3 DNA reads TGTGCCAGCAGCAACGGACAGGCCACCTACGAGCAGTACTTC. This gives the protein CASSNGQATYEQYF.

This clone came up once. The chain uses TRBV3-1 (or the pseudogene TRBV3-2) and TRBJ1-2; D is undetermined. Per germline, CDR1 LGHDT and CDR2 YNNKEL (reference sequence). This CDR3 region has 15 residues. Trimming pared 0 bases from V and 1 base from J, leaving 9 bases between. This chain's CDR3 is CASSQDRSLNYGYTF. Here the CDR3 DNA reads TGTGCCAGCAGCCAAGACAGGTCTCTTAACTATGGCTACACCTTC.

The chain is built from TRBV4-1 and TRBJ2-1; 7 bases match TRBD2. This CDR3 comprises 17 residues. Germline CDR1 is MGHRA and CDR2 is YSYEKL. V dropped 0 bases and J dropped 4; count of bases not matched to a gene: 9. CDR3 sequence: CASSQDGGGSGYNEQFF. In DNA, the CDR3 is TGCGCCAGCAGCCAAGACGGCGGCGGGAGCGGTTACAATGAGCAGTTCTTC.

The CDR3 nucleotides are TGTGCCACCAGCAGAGGGGCGGGGGGAAATCAGCCCCAGCATTTT. It codes for CATSRGAGGNQPQHF. V usage is TRBV15 and J usage is TRBJ1-5; possible D gene TRBD1, 5 bases. Germline CDR1 LNHNV, CDR2 YYDKDF (reference sequence). V shed 1 base and J shed 4 bases, with 11 bases lying between them. This CDR3 has 15 residues.

The chain links TRBV7-2 to TRBJ2-5; a weak D match, TRBD2 (5 bases). The CDR3 covers 15 residues. Trimming shortened V by 5 bases and J by 4 bases, and 17 bases separated the two germline ends. In germline, CDR1 is SGHTA, CDR2 FQGNSA. CDR3 bases: TGTGCCAGCAGCGGAGGATTTTTGACCAGAGAGACCCAGTACTTC. The encoded protein is CASSGGFLTRETQYF.